A single sample is the source of the 8 T cell receptor beta chains below, sequenced in a study of sequential checkpoint blockade in melanoma. The protocol was immunoSEQ multiplex PCR, while the TCRdb copy is restricted to in-frame clones and leaves out a portion. The profile shows thousands of clones, approximately 54% of them singletons. This sample's treatment: randomized to nivolumab then ipilimumab (arm A) or the reverse (arm B). The source was CD8+ T cells sorted from blood (inferred from file names), collected from a patient given nivolumab and ipilimumab in sequence. The source is a human donor with melanoma.

V and J are TRBV5-1 and TRBJ2-2; D remains unclear. The V end was cut by 0 bases, the J end by 3 bases, with 6 bases between. The V gene's germline CDR1 is SGHRS and CDR2 YFSETQ. The CDR3 spans 14 residues. The CDR3 spells CASSLAGYTGELFF. CDR3 sequence (DNA): TGCGCCAGCAGCTTGGCCGGTTACACCGGGGAGCTGTTTTTT.

This clone was observed once. The chain couples TRBV28 to TRBJ1-1; D remains ambiguous. From germline, CDR1 is MDHEN and CDR2 SYDVKM. The V end was cut by 5 bases, the J end by 10 bases, with 20 bases between. The CDR3 extends over 14 amino acids. The CDR3 DNA reads as TGTGCCAGCAGTCCAGAAAAGATGGCTCGCAGAGCTTTCTTT. Amino acid sequence: CASSPEKMARRAFF.

This clone is judged large (0.1 to 1%). The rearrangement links TRBV5-4 to TRBJ2-7; possible D gene TRBD1, 5 bases. Trimming stripped 0 bases from V and 3 bases from J, with 13 bases between. Germline V gene sequence: CDR1 SGHNT, CDR2 YYREEE (reference sequence). CDR3 size: 15 residues. As DNA, the CDR3 is TGTGCCAGCAGCTTGGCAGGGTCTCGGAGCTACGAGCAGTACTTC. This translates into CASSLAGSRSYEQYF.

The chain carries TRBV10-3 and TRBJ1-1, with 8 bases that match TRBD1. Germline trimming cut 8 bases from V and 7 bases from J; bases unmatched to any gene: 6. The CDR3 consists of 12 residues. The V gene's germline CDR1 is ENHRY and CDR2 SYGVKD. CDR3 residues: CAIGTGGYEAFF. The CDR3 DNA is TGTGCCATCGGGACAGGAGGGTATGAAGCTTTCTTT.

The chain links TRBV5-3 to TRBJ2-7; TRBD2 is a possible D gene (5 bases). TRBV5-3 carries the ORF label, with uncertain function. The V gene lost 4 bases and the J gene lost 3 bases, with 29 bases spanning the gap. The CDR3 sequence is 19 residues long. DNA for the CDR3: TGTGCCAGAAGCGATGAGTACCGGGCCACAGCGAAAAGCGGCTACGAGCAGTACTTC. This gives the protein CARSDEYRATAKSGYEQYF.

By sample fraction, this clone is medium-sized. The chain is built from TRBV18 and TRBJ2-7; D remains ambiguous. Trimming removed 3 bases at V and 3 bases at J, with 9 bases between. Germline CDR1 is KGHSH and CDR2 is LQKENI. CDR3 length: 13 amino acids. The CDR3 loop reads CASSPSDNYEQYF. The CDR3 DNA reads TGTGCCAGCTCACCGTCTGACAACTACGAGCAGTACTTC.

A few counts support this clone. The chain's CDR3 is CASSLGGTGGVNEQYF. In DNA form, the CDR3 reads TGTGCCAGCAGTTTAGGGGGGACAGGGGGCGTGAACGAGCAGTACTTC. The V and J genes are TRBV28 and TRBJ2-7, with 12 bases lining up with TRBD1. There are 16 residues in the CDR3. The germline CDR1 and CDR2 sequences are MDHEN and SYDVKM. Trimming at V came to 2 bases and at J to 5 bases, leaving 7 bases not matched to a gene.

This chain links TRBV7-9 with TRBJ2-3; the D is unclear. Germline CDR1 reads SEHNR; CDR2 reads FQNEAQ (reference sequence). Trimming took off 3 bases at V and 3 bases at J, with 19 bases between the two ends. This CDR3 spans 17 amino acids. The CDR3 DNA reads as TGTGCCAGCAGCTTCCCTCTCATCGTGGTCACAACAGATACGCAGTATTTT. Translating it yields CASSFPLIVVTTDTQYF. Full variable domain (remainder filled in from reference TRBV7-9 and TRBJ2-3): DTGVSQNPRHKITKRGQNVTFRCDPISEHNRLYWYRQTLGQGPEFLTYFQNEAQLEKSRLLSDRFSAERPKGSFSTLEIQRTEQGDSAMYLCASSFPLIVVTTDTQYFGPGTRLTVL.